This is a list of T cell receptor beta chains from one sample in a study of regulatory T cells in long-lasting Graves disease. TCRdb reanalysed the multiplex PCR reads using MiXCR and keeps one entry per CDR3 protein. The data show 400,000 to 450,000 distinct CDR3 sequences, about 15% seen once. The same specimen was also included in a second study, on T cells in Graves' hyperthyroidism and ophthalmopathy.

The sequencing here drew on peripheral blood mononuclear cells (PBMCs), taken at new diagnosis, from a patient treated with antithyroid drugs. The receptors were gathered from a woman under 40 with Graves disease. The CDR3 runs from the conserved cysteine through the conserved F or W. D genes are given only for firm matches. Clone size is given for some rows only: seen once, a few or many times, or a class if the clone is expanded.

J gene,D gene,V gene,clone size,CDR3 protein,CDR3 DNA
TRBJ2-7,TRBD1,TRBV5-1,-,CASSSNPGQGTGEQYF,TGCGCCAGCAGCTCAAACCCGGGACAGGGGACAGGCGAGCAGTACTTC
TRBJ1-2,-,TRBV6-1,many,CASRRILNYGYTF,TGTGCCAGCAGGCGGATTTTAAACTATGGCTACACCTTC
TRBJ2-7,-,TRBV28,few,CASSFYRGGSYEQYF,TGTGCCAGCAGTTTCTATAGGGGGGGGAGCTACGAGCAGTACTTC
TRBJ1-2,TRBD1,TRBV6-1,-,CASSPDRTGGTNYGYTF,TGTGCCAGCAGTCCGGACCGGACAGGGGGGACTAACTATGGCTACACCTTC
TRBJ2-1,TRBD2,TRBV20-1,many,CSASPGTNYNEQFF,TGCAGTGCTAGCCCCGGGACTAACTACAATGAGCAGTTCTTC
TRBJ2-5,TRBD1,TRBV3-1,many,CASSSQGQQETQYF,TGTGCCAGCAGCTCACAGGGGCAGCAAGAGACCCAGTACTTC
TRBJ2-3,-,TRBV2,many,CASSPDGPNRDF,TGTGCCAGCAGTCCGGACGGTCCTAACCGGGATTTT
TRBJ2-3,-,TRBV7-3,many,CASSLIGGRSDTQYF,TGTGCCAGCAGCTTGATCGGGGGGCGGTCAGATACGCAGTATTTT
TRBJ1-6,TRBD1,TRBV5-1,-,CASSAPTGDFNSPLHF,TGCGCCAGCAGCGCCCCGACAGGGGATTTTAATTCACCCCTCCACTTT
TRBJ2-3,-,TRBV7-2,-,CASKTQVLATDTQYF,TGTGCCAGCAAGACCCAAGTTCTTGCCACAGATACGCAGTATTTT